This TCR beta chain was retrieved from a study of cytomegalovirus exposure and HLA in healthy donors. Overall study results and limits: Most TCR sequences were rare, but some public TCRs occurred in many donors. Reported results showed that the classifier diagnosed cytomegalovirus status with high specificity and sensitivity.

Vbeta (60) and Jbeta (13) primers were used in the PCR. Produced via immunoSEQ multiplex PCR; TCRdb's table is partial and in-frame only. The table includes roughly 90,000 clones, around 84% detected once. The length of the CDR3 is 15 residues. Germline-derived CDR1 and CDR2 are SGDLS and YYNGEE. Trimming shortened V by 1 base and J by 1 base, and 11 bases separated the two germline ends. Notes on this clone: Its antigen is not identified.

The V gene is TRBV9, the J gene TRBJ1-1; the D is unclear. The receptor was derived from a man aged 18-30 years in good health and CMV-seronegative. Sequencing input: PBMCs. CDR3 region: CASSVLTSRNTEAFF. The CDR3 DNA is TGTGCCAGCAGCGTATTAACATCCCGGAACACTGAAGCTTTCTTT.